These 27 T cell receptor beta chains share one sample of origin, sequenced in a study of blood T cell repertoires in COVID-19. Profiled with immunoSEQ multiplex PCR; TCRdb holds only in-frame clones, not every one. This sample has about 220,000 clones, with over 65% found just once. The source material was PBMCs or T cells enriched from blood (not recorded which). Receptors originate from a woman in her sixties who had recovered from COVID-19.

The genes are TRBV6-1 and TRBJ1-3, with no clear D. The CDR3 is 16 residues long. V gave up 2 bases and J gave up 4 bases, with 15 bases separating them. Germline CDR1 is MNHNS and CDR2 is SASEGT. CDR3 sequence: CASSEMVGMSGNTIYF. Written as DNA, the CDR3 is TGTGCCAGCAGTGAAATGGTCGGGATGTCCGGAAACACCATATATTTT.

This rearrangement joins TRBV2 to TRBJ2-5; 7 positions match TRBD2. CDR1 SNHLY and CDR2 FYNNEI come from the germline V gene. Trimming took 2 bases from V and 7 from J; bases not matched to a gene: 10. The CDR3 sequence is 15 residues long. In nucleotides, the CDR3 is TGTGCCAGCAGTGAATCAAGCGGGACTTTAGGGACCCAGTACTTC. It specifies CASSESSGTLGTQYF.

The chain links TRBV12-3 or TRBV12-4 to TRBJ1-3; D is unresolved. The CDR3 spans 10 residues. V was shortened by 5 bases and J by 7 bases, with 3 bases between the two germline ends. For the CDR3, the DNA is TGTGCCAGCAGTCTCAACACCATATATTTT. This encodes CASSLNTIYF.

The gene calls are TRBV3-1 (or the pseudogene TRBV3-2) and TRBJ2-1, with D perhaps TRBD2 (5 bases). Trimming left V 4 bases short and J 12 bases short, with 13 bases between. This CDR3 region has 12 residues. Per the germline V gene, CDR1 is LGHDT and CDR2 is YNNKEL (reference sequence). CDR3 bases: TGTGCCAGCAGCCTAACCCTCCGGGGGCAGTTCTTC. It translates to CASSLTLRGQFF.

The chain employs TRBV2 and TRBJ2-4; TRBD2 aligns across 9 bases. CDR3 size: 15 residues. Germline CDR1 and CDR2: SNHLY and FYNNEI. V shed 3 bases, J shed 2 bases, and the junction held 2 bases outside the gene matches. The CDR3 DNA reads TGTGCCAGCAGTGAGCGGGAGGGACCCAAAAACATTCAGTACTTC. Translated: CASSEREGPKNIQYF.

This clone was seen a handful of times. This chain joins TRBV6-5 and TRBJ1-1, with 8 bases identical to TRBD1. There are 13 residues in the CDR3. Germline assignment: CDR1 MNHEY and CDR2 SVGAGI. Germline trimming cut 7 bases from V and 12 bases from J; bases unmatched to any gene: 13. The CDR3 sequence is CASNPGQGRTTFF. The DNA for the CDR3 is TGTGCCAGCAACCCTGGACAGGGTCGAACGACTTTCTTT.

The chain has TRBV5-6 and TRBJ1-2, with 9 bases that match TRBD1. CDR1 is SGHDT and CDR2 is YYEEEE in the germline V gene. The trim removed 3 bases at V and 5 bases at J, leaving 2 bases unmatched. The CDR3 totals 13 residues. CDR3 nucleotide sequence: TGTGCCAGCAGCTACGGACAGGGGTATGGCTACACCTTC. As protein: CASSYGQGYGYTF.

CDR3 nucleotides: TGTGCCAGCAGCCTAAACGACGGACTAGCGGGGTTTACCGGGGAGCTGTTTTTT. It specifies CASSLNDGLAGFTGELFF. The chain joins TRBV9 to TRBJ2-2; 12 nucleotides agree with TRBD2. J was trimmed by 5 bases and V by 4 bases; bases with no gene match: 12. In germline, CDR1 is SGDLS, CDR2 YYNGEE. The length of the CDR3 is 18 residues.

The chain uses TRBV19 and TRBJ2-3; the match to TRBD2 covers 11 bases. Germline loops: CDR1 LNHDA, CDR2 SQIVND (reference sequence). The CDR3 has 15 amino acids. Trimming cost V 6 bases and J 2 bases; bases outside gene matches: 4. The CDR3 region has the DNA TGTGCCAGTAGCACTAGCGGGGGTCACACAGATACGCAGTATTTT. It specifies CASSTSGGHTDTQYF.

This clone was counted once. V and J are TRBV14 and TRBJ2-1, with 10 bases identical to TRBD2. This CDR3 has 18 amino acids. Germline V lookup: CDR1 SGHDN, CDR2 FVKESK. V was pared by 2 bases and J by 5 bases, with 12 bases of the junction left unmatched. CDR3 loop: CASSQRPRTSGINNEQFF. The CDR3, as DNA: TGTGCCAGCAGCCAACGTCCAAGAACTAGCGGGATAAACAATGAGCAGTTCTTC.

The J gene is TRBJ1-1, the V gene TRBV5-5; possible D gene TRBD1, 5 bases. CDR1 and CDR2 (germline): SGHKS, YYEKEE (reference sequence). This CDR3 comprises 14 residues. Trimming took off 0 bases at V and 7 bases at J, with 13 bases between the two ends. CDR3 protein: CASSLDPGRVEAFF. The CDR3 coding sequence is TGTGCCAGCAGCTTGGATCCAGGGAGGGTTGAAGCTTTCTTT. The variable domain in full, with the rest retrieved from reference TRBV5-5 and TRBJ1-1, is DAGVTQSPTHLIKTRGQQVTLRCSPISGHKSVSWYQQVLGQGPQFIFQYYEKEERGRGNFPDRFSARQFPNYSSELNVNALLLGDSALYLCASSLDPGRVEAFFGQGTRLTVV.

The chain couples TRBV5-1 to TRBJ2-5; perhaps TRBD1 as D (6 bases). V lost 3 bases and J 5 bases, leaving 17 bases between the germline ends. Per germline, CDR1 SGHRS and CDR2 YFSETQ. This CDR3 spans 15 amino acids. CDR3 sequence: CASSSQGRTGETQYF. Written as DNA, the CDR3 is TGCGCCAGCAGCTCACAGGGACGGACGGGGGAGACCCAGTACTTC.

The chain employs TRBV6-5 and TRBJ2-3, with a weak D call TRBD2 (5 bases). The CDR3 loop spans 16 amino acids. The germline V gene has CDR1 MNHEY and CDR2 SVGAGI. Trimming removed 4 bases from V and 7 bases from J, with 21 bases in between. The CDR3 DNA is TGTGCCAGCAGTTTGAGCGGAAGTCCGACTATTTATACGCAGTATTTT. Translated: CASSLSGSPTIYTQYF.

The rearrangement uses TRBV7-2 and TRBJ2-3; tentatively, D is TRBD2 (7 bases). The germline V gene encodes CDR1 SGHTA and CDR2 FQGNSA. V lost 5 bases to trimming and J lost 2 bases, with 8 bases between them. This CDR3 spans 13 amino acids. The CDR3 is CASSGGATDTQYF. For the CDR3, the DNA is TGTGCCAGCAGCGGGGGGGCCACAGATACGCAGTATTTT. Full variable domain (outside the CDR3, taken from reference TRBV7-2 and TRBJ2-3): GAGVSQSPSNKVTEKGKDVELRCDPISGHTALYWYRQSLGQGLEFLIYFQGNSAPDKSGLPSDRFSAERTGGSVSTLTIQRTQQEDSAVYLCASSGGATDTQYFGPGTRLTVL.

The CDR3 sequence: CASSPPGSEKLFF. The CDR3 DNA reads as TGTGCCAGCAGCCCGCCGGGGAGTGAAAAACTGTTTTTT. The chain uses TRBV3-1 (or the pseudogene TRBV3-2) and TRBJ1-4; D remains ambiguous. Trimming left V 4 bases short and J 7 bases short, with 10 bases between. This CDR3 contains 13 residues. Germline V gene data show CDR1 as LGHDT and CDR2 as YNNKEL (reference sequence).

The chain links TRBV27 to TRBJ1-5, with a possible D match to TRBD1 (5 bases). There are 15 residues in the CDR3. Trimming took 0 bases from V and 4 from J, leaving 10 bases between them. The germline gives CDR1 MNHEY, CDR2 SMNVEV (reference sequence). DNA of the CDR3: TGTGCCAGCAGTTTATCAGGGGCGCGAAATCAGCCCCAGCATTTT. Its translation: CASSLSGARNQPQHF.

The chain links TRBV10-3 to TRBJ1-3; D possibly corresponds to TRBD1 (5 bases). Germline loops: CDR1 ENHRY, CDR2 SYGVKD. The CDR3 loop spans 16 amino acids. V shed 0 bases and J shed 0 bases, with 9 bases lying between them. The CDR3 DNA reads as TGTGCCATCAGTGAGTCGGATGGGGCCTCTGGAAACACCATATATTTT. Residues: CAISESDGASGNTIYF.

The chain recombines TRBV20-1 with TRBJ1-4; D not certain. The V and J ends lost 3 bases and 3 bases respectively, with 8 bases between them. Looked up from germline, CDR1 is DFQATT and CDR2 is SNEGSKA (reference sequence). This CDR3 is built from 13 residues. The CDR3 DNA sequence: TGCAGTGCTAGTAAACTCGCTAATGAAAAACTGTTTTTT. Residues: CSASKLANEKLFF.

The chain carries TRBV3-1 (or the pseudogene TRBV3-2) and TRBJ2-3; the D is unclear. The CDR3 totals 15 residues. CDR1 is LGHDT and CDR2 is YNNKEL in the germline V gene (reference sequence). V lost 2 bases, J lost 2 bases, and 11 bases lay in between. Here the CDR3 reads CASSQLFISTDTQYF. CDR3 bases: TGTGCCAGCAGCCAACTTTTTATCTCCACAGATACGCAGTATTTT.

The chain recombines TRBV6-5 with TRBJ2-5; 9 positions agree with TRBD2. The CDR3 is 15 residues long. Germline CDR1 is MNHEY and CDR2 is SVGAGI. The J segment lost 0 bases and the V segment lost 5 bases, leaving 4 bases of the junction unmatched. CDR3 bases: TGTGCCAGCAGTCGACTAGCGGCAAACCAAGAGACCCAGTACTTC. Translating it yields CASSRLAANQETQYF.

The chain uses TRBV10-2 and TRBJ1-2; possibly TRBD1 for D (5 bases). Trimming took off 6 bases at V and 7 bases at J, with 18 bases between the two ends. CDR1 WSHSY and CDR2 SAAADI come from the germline V gene. This CDR3 is built from 14 residues. CDR3 in DNA: TGCGCCAGCAGCTCACCCGACAGTGTCCGTGGCTACACCTTC. This gives the protein CASSSPDSVRGYTF.

This sequence joins TRBV12-3 or TRBV12-4 and TRBJ2-5, with 8 bases fitting TRBD1. The CDR3 spans 13 residues. V gave up 5 bases and J gave up 4 bases; unmatched junction bases: 3. This CDR3 reads CASSRTGRETQYF. DNA for the CDR3: TGTGCCAGCAGTCGGACAGGGAGAGAGACCCAGTACTTC.

This clone was counted between two and nine times. The chain uses TRBV5-4 and TRBJ2-5; tentatively, D is TRBD2 (6 bases). The V gene lost 1 base and the J gene lost 5 bases, with 9 bases spanning the gap. This CDR3 comprises 13 residues. Per the germline V gene, CDR1 is SGHNT and CDR2 is YYREEE (reference sequence). CDR3 in amino acids: CASSLPGRETQYF. CDR3 coding DNA: TGTGCCAGCAGCTTGCCAGGGAGGGAGACCCAGTACTTC. The complete variable domain, with remaining parts taken from reference TRBV5-4 and TRBJ2-5, reads ETGVTQSPTHLIKTRGQQVTLRCSSQSGHNTVSWYQQALGQGPQFIFQYYREEENGRGNFPPRFSGLQFPNYSSELNVNALELDDSALYLCASSLPGRETQYFGPGTRLLVL.

The chain uses TRBV18 and TRBJ1-1; TRBD1 matches at 9 bases. The CDR3 spans 17 residues. The junction had 14 bases not matched to a gene; V was cut back by 4 bases and J by 5 bases. Germline V gene data show CDR1 as KGHSH and CDR2 as LQKENI. CDR3: CASSLQWTGEFFTEAFF. The CDR3 DNA sequence: TGTGCCAGCTCACTACAATGGACAGGGGAATTTTTTACTGAAGCTTTCTTT.

This chain connects TRBV5-1 to TRBJ1-1; 7 nucleotides match TRBD1. Unmatched junction bases numbered 6, after V lost 0 bases and J lost 4 bases. The germline gives CDR1 SGHRS, CDR2 YFSETQ. CDR3 length: 15 amino acids. In DNA, the CDR3 is TGCGCCAGCAGCTTGGTAGCAGGGGGTTCCACTGAAGCTTTCTTT. Its translation: CASSLVAGGSTEAFF.

The rearrangement uses TRBV6-5 and TRBJ1-2, with unresolved D. Trimming cost V 5 bases and J 8 bases, with 15 bases left between them. CDR1 is MNHEY, CDR2 SVGAGI, per germline. This CDR3 is built from 13 residues. The CDR3 reads CASSSGDRRGYTF. The DNA of the CDR3 is TGTGCCAGCAGTAGCGGAGACCGACGGGGCTACACCTTC.

The J gene is TRBJ1-6, the V gene TRBV4-1, with D perhaps TRBD1 (5 bases). This CDR3 is 15 amino acids long. The germline V gene encodes CDR1 MGHRA and CDR2 YSYEKL. Trimming pared 1 base from V and 6 bases from J, leaving 10 bases between. CDR3 region: CASSQGGQGNSPLHF. The CDR3 DNA sequence: TGCGCCAGCAGCCAAGGTGGGCAGGGTAATTCACCCCTCCACTTT.